The source of this T cell receptor (beta chain) is a study of vaccination and CD4 T cells after COVID-19. The wider study: The study drew post-COVID samples a median about 95 days after diagnosis (range 35 to 161).

Treatment reported: roughly ten-day PBMC culture with coronavirus spike peptide pools or control peptides (ViraFEST assay). This clonotype was seen only a few times. The antigen remains undetermined. Germline V lookup: CDR1 LNHNV, CDR2 YYDKDF (reference sequence). Trimming shortened V by 0 bases and J by 2 bases, and 14 bases separated the two germline ends. This CDR3 has 18 residues. Whole-study findings and limits: Spike mono-reactivity was shown by 304 of 307 vaccine-specific clones in convalescent patients. Early post-infection timepoints were missing, and relatively few convalescent patients were studied. Median reactive clonotypes, those recognizing SARS-CoV-2, rose from around 20 to 38, not significantly.

At the Johns Hopkins FTIC core, DNA taken from cultured CD4+ T cells was sequenced by way of the Oncomine TCR Beta short-read assay. A single record per CDR3 protein comes from TCRdb applying MiXCR to the PCR reads. Seen here are about 20,000 distinct CDR3 sequences, around 50% observed once, and the top ten hold around 17%. This receptor was obtained from a human donor who had recovered from COVID-19. Material: CD4+ T cells from blood, cultured in vitro. The J gene is TRBJ2-6, the V gene TRBV15, with D unclear. CDR3 sequence reads: CATSRDQVLTPGANVLTF. CDR3 nucleotides: TGTGCCACCAGCAGAGACCAGGTCCTGACGCCTGGGGCCAACGTCCTGACTTTC. Full variable domain (remainder filled in from reference TRBV15 and TRBJ2-6): DAMVIQNPRYQVTQFGKPVTLSCSQTLNHNVMYWYQQKSSQAPKLLFHYYDKDFNNEADTPDNFQSRRPNTSFCFLDIRSPGLGDTAMYLCATSRDQVLTPGANVLTFGAGSRLTVL.